This entry is about one T cell receptor (beta chain). Its cognate antigen is unknown. It may be a read error: a sequence one base away is much more abundant. The data are from a study of blood T cells in healthy people across ages. Sample donors were healthy Caucasian individuals that came from Russia, aged roughly 6 to 100. About 10 milliliters of peripheral blood were drawn from each donor into EDTA-treated tubes. Using a J-beta primer mix together with a sample-barcoded 5' primer, a second PCR was run for roughly 7 to 12 cycles. Every sample gave at least 2.5 million paired-end reads containing CDR3. TCRdb reanalysed the 5' RACE reads using MiXCR and keeps one entry per CDR3 protein. This table holds fewer than 800,000 distinct CDR3 sequences, approximately 21% found once. General study results and limits: Long-lived and aged donors differed, with more naive CD4+ cells and higher diversity in the long-lived.

V was pared by 6 bases and J by 9 bases, with 12 bases of the junction left unmatched. This CDR3 spans 14 amino acids. CDR1 is MNHEY and CDR2 is SMNVEV in the germline V gene (reference sequence). This rearrangement joins TRBV27 to TRBJ2-5; TRBD1 agrees at 8 bases. The TCR sequence derives from a man aged 70-80 years in good health. The sample taken for sequencing was blood. The CDR3: CASSKQGDWEAQYF. In DNA form, the CDR3 reads TGTGCCAGCAGCAAACAGGGGGATTGGGAGGCCCAGTACTTC.